Listed here is a single TCR beta chain. The data derive from a study of T cells after yellow fever vaccination. The CDR3 has 15 residues. The germline V gene encodes CDR1 SGHTA and CDR2 FQGNSA. Unmatched junction bases numbered 8, after V lost 5 bases and J lost 2 bases. In TCRdb, the 5' RACE reads were re-called with MiXCR into one record per CDR3 protein. The data show 25,000 to 35,000 distinct CDR3 sequences, approximately 6.5% seen once. V usage is TRBV7-2 and J usage is TRBJ2-7; 8 nucleotides line up with TRBD2. The specimen was PBMCs, either bulk or a sorted T-cell subset (CD4+, CD8+, memory, or dextramer-sorted; not recorded which), collected on the day of the yellow fever booster vaccination. The clonotype comes from a man under 40 who received the YFV17D yellow fever vaccine. CDR3 residues: CASSQSGRRAYEQYF. CDR3 bases: TGTGCCAGCAGCCAGAGCGGGAGAAGGGCCTACGAGCAGTACTTC.